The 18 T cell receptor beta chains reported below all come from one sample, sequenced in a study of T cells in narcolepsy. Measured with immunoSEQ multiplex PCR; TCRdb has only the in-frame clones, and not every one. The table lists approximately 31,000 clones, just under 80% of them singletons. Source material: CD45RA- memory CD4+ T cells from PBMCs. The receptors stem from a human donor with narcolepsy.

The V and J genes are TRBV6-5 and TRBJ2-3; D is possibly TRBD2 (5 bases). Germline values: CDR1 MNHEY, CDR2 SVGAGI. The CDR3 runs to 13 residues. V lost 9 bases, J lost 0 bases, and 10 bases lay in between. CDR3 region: CASRGGSTDTQYF. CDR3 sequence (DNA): TGTGCCAGTCGGGGTGGGAGCACAGATACGCAGTATTTT.

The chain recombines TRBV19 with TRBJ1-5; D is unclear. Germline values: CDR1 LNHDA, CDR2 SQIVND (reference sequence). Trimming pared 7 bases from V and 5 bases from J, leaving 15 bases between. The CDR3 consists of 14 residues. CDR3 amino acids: CASTNQVLYQPQHF. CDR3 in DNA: TGTGCCAGTACCAATCAGGTTCTATATCAGCCCCAGCATTTT.

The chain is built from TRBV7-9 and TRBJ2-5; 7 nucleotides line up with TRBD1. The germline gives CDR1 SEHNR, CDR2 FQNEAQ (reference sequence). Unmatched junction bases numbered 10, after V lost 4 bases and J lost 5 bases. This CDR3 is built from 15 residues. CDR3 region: CASSSRQGTGETQYF. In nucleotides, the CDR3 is TGTGCCAGCAGCTCCCGACAGGGTACGGGGGAGACCCAGTACTTC.

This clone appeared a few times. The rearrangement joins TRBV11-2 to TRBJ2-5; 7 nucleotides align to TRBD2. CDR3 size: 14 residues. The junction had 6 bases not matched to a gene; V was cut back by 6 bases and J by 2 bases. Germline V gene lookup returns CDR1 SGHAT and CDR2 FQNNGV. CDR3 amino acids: CASRPKGLQETQYF. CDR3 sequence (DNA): TGTGCCAGCAGACCTAAGGGACTACAAGAGACCCAGTACTTC.

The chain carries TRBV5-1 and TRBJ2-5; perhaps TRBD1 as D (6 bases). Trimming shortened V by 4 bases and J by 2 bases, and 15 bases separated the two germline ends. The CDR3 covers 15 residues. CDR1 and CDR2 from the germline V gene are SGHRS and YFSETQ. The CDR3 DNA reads TGCGCCAGCAGCCGTTTACAGGGATCACAAGAGACCCAGTACTTC. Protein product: CASSRLQGSQETQYF.

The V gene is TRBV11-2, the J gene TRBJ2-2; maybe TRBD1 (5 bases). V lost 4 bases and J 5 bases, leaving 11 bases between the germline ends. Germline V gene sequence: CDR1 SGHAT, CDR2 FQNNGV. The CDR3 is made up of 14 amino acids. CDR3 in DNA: TGTGCCAGCAGCTCCCAGGGTTATACCGGGGAGCTGTTTTTT. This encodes CASSSQGYTGELFF. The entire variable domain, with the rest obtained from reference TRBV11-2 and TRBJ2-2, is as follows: EAGVAQSPRYKIIEKRQSVAFWCNPISGHATLYWYQQILGQGPKLLIQFQNNGVVDDSQLPKDRFSAERLKGVDSTLKIQPAKLEDSAVYLCASSSQGYTGELFFGEGSRLTVL.

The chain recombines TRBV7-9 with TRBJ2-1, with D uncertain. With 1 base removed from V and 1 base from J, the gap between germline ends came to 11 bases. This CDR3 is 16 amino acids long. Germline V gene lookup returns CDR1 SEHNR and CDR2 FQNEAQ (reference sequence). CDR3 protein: CASSLESSMSYNEQFF. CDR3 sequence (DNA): TGTGCCAGCAGCTTAGAGTCTAGTATGTCCTACAATGAGCAGTTCTTC. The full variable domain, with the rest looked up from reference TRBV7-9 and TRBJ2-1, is DTGVSQNPRHKITKRGQNVTFRCDPISEHNRLYWYRQTLGQGPEFLTYFQNEAQLEKSRLLSDRFSAERPKGSFSTLEIQRTEQGDSAMYLCASSLESSMSYNEQFFGPGTRLTVL.

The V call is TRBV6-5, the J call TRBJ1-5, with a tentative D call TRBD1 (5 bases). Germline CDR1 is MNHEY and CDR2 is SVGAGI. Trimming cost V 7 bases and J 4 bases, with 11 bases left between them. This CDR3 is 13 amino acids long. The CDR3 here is CASKKRGNQPQHF. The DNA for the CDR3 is TGTGCCAGCAAGAAGAGGGGTAATCAGCCCCAGCATTTT.

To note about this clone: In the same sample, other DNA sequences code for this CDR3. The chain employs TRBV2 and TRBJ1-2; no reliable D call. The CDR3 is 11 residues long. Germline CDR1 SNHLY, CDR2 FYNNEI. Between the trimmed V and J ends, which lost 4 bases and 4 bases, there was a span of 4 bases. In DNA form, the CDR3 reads TGTGCCAGCAGTGGGCGCTATGGCTACACCTTC. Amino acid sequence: CASSGRYGYTF.

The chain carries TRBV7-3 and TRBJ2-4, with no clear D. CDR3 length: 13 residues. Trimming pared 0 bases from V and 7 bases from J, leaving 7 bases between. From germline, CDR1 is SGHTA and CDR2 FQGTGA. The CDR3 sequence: CASSLTPVNIQYF. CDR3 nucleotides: TGTGCCAGCAGCTTAACGCCCGTGAACATTCAGTACTTC.

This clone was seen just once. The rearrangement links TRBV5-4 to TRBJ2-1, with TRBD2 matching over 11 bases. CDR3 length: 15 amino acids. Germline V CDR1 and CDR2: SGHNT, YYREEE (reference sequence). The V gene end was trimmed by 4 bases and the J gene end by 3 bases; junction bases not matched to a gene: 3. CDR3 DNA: TGTGCCAGCAGCGTGACTAGCGGGATCTACAATGAGCAGTTCTTC. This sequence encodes CASSVTSGIYNEQFF.

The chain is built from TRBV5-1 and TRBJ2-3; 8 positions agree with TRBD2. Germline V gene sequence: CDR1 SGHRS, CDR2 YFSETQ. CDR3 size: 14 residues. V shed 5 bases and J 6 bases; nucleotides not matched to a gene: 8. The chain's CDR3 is CASRPAGAWDTQYF. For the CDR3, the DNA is TGCGCCAGCAGGCCAGCGGGAGCATGGGATACGCAGTATTTT.

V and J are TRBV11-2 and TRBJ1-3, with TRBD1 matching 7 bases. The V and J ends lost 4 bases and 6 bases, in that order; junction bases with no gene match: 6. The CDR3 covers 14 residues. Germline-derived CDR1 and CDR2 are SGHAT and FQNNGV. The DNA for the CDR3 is TGTGCCAGCAGCTCCAAAGGGGGCGCAAACACCATATATTTT. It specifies CASSSKGGANTIYF.

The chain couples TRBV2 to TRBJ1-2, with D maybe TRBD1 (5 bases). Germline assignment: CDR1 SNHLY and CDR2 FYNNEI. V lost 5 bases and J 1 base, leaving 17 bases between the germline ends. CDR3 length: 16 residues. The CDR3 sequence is CASSSSGTPFNYGYTF. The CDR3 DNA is TGTGCCAGCAGTAGCTCCGGGACTCCATTTAACTATGGCTACACCTTC.

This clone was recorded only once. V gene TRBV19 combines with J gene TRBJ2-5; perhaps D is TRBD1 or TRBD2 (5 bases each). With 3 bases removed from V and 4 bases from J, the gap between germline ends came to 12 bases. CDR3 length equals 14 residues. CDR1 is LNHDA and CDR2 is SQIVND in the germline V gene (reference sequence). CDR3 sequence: CASSIWGLRETQYF. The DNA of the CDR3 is TGTGCCAGTAGTATTTGGGGGTTACGAGAGACCCAGTACTTC. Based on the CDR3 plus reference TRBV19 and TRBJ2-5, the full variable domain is DGGITQSPKYLFRKEGQNVTLSCEQNLNHDAMYWYRQDPGQGLRLIYYSQIVNDFQKGDIAEGYSVSREKKESFPLTVTSAQKNPTAFYLCASSIWGLRETQYFGPGTRLLVL.

The chain's CDR3 is CASSVSGLAGNEQFF. The CDR3 coding sequence is TGTGCCAGCAGCGTTTCGGGACTAGCGGGAAATGAGCAGTTCTTC. J is TRBJ2-1 and V is TRBV25-1; 13 bases fit TRBD2. V lost 6 bases and J lost 7; bases outside the gene matches: 6. The germline gives CDR1 MGHDK, CDR2 SYGVNS. The CDR3 is 15 residues long.

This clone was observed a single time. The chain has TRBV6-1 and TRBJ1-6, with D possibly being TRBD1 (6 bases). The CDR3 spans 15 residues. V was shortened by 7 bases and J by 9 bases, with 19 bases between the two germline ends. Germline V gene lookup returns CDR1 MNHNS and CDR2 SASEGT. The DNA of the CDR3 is TGTGCCAGCACGAAGGGGGACTCCTCCTTTTCACCCCTCCACTTT. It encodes CASTKGDSSFSPLHF.

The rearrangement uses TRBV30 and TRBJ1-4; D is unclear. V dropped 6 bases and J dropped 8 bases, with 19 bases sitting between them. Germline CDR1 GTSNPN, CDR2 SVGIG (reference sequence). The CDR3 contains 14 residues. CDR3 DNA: TGTGCCTGCACCCTGGGCCCTTCTAGGGAAAAACTGTTTTTT. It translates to CACTLGPSREKLFF.